This entry lists 27 T cell receptor beta chains sequenced from one sample in a study of CD8 T cells in Susac syndrome. With random hexamers, roughly 0.45 to 1 ug RNA was reverse transcribed. TCRdb analysed the immunoSEQ multiplex PCR reads with MiXCR anew, one entry per CDR3 protein. This table holds about 200,000 distinct CDR3 sequences, approximately 95% found once. The specimen sequenced was CD4+ T cells from PBMCs. These receptors were collected from a human donor with multiple sclerosis.

The V gene is TRBV19, the J gene TRBJ2-5, with 11 positions matching TRBD2. CDR1 LNHDA and CDR2 SQIVND come from the germline V gene (reference sequence). V shed 10 bases and J 2 bases; nucleotides not matched to a gene: 9. The CDR3 totals 15 residues. The CDR3 here is CATRSGLAAQETQYF. The CDR3 bases are TGTGCCACTCGTTCGGGACTAGCGGCTCAAGAGACCCAGTACTTC.

The chain employs TRBV9 and TRBJ2-1, with D uncertain. V was cut by 0 bases and J by 0 bases, with 4 bases left in between. There are 14 residues in the CDR3. The germline V gene has CDR1 SGDLS and CDR2 YYNGEE. The DNA for the CDR3 is TGTGCCAGCAGCGTAGAGATCTCCTACAATGAGCAGTTCTTC. It translates to CASSVEISYNEQFF.

The chain recombines TRBV3-1 with TRBJ2-3, with D unresolved. Germline lookup yields CDR1 LGHDT and CDR2 YNNKEL (reference sequence). Trimming cost V 1 base and J 5 bases, with 10 bases left between them. The CDR3 has 14 amino acids. The CDR3 DNA follows: TGTGCCAGCAGCCAAGGTCACACCGGAGATACGCAGTATTTT. Its protein product is CASSQGHTGDTQYF.

CDR3 bases: TGTGCCAGCAGTCCTAGCGGGGGCGATTTAAGCTCCTACAATGAGCAGTTCTTC. This sequence encodes CASSPSGGDLSSYNEQFF. The chain has TRBV7-9 and TRBJ2-1; 10 bases line up with TRBD2. This CDR3 is built from 18 residues. The V and J ends lost 6 bases and 0 bases, in that order; junction bases with no gene match: 11. CDR1 and CDR2 (germline): SEHNR, FQNEAQ (reference sequence).

This chain's CDR3 is CASSSGMIENQPQHF. CDR3 nucleotides: TGTGCCAGCAGCTCCGGGATGATTGAAAATCAGCCCCAGCATTTT. V usage is TRBV5-6 and J usage is TRBJ1-5; D remains unclear. The germline V gene encodes CDR1 SGHDT and CDR2 YYEEEE. The CDR3 covers 15 residues. Trimming pared 3 bases from V and 4 bases from J, leaving 14 bases between.

The chain uses TRBV19 and TRBJ2-5, with D unclear. V gave up 8 bases and J gave up 2 bases, with 9 bases separating them. The CDR3 has 12 residues. Germline assignment: CDR1 LNHDA and CDR2 SQIVND (reference sequence). In nucleotides, the CDR3 is TGTGCCAGTTCCGACGGGCAAGAGACCCAGTACTTC. Encoded protein: CASSDGQETQYF.

This rearrangement joins TRBV5-6 to TRBJ1-6; D uncertain. Germline assignment: CDR1 SGHDT and CDR2 YYEEEE. Between the trimmed V and J ends, which lost 0 bases and 7 bases, there was a span of 5 bases. The CDR3 runs 13 residues. The CDR3 here is CASSLVANSPLHF. The CDR3 DNA reads as TGTGCCAGCAGCTTGGTGGCGAATTCACCCCTCCACTTT.

The CDR3 spells CASSPGQGAQYF. CDR3 nucleotide sequence: TGTGCCAGCAGCCCCGGACAAGGGGCTCAGTACTTC. The chain employs TRBV3-1 and TRBJ2-4; perhaps TRBD1 as D (5 bases). The germline V and J ends were trimmed by 4 bases and 12 bases, with 13 bases remaining between them. The CDR3 runs 12 residues. The V gene's germline CDR1 is LGHDT and CDR2 YNNKEL (reference sequence).

V and J are TRBV2 and TRBJ2-3; TRBD1 matches 8 bases. The trim removed 5 bases at V and 1 base at J, leaving 11 bases unmatched. CDR3 length equals 17 residues. The V gene's germline CDR1 is SNHLY and CDR2 FYNNEI. CDR3 nucleotides: TGTGCCAGCAGTTCTTCTAAGACAGGGGAAGGCACAGATACGCAGTATTTT. Residues: CASSSSKTGEGTDTQYF. Based on the CDR3 plus reference TRBV2 and TRBJ2-3, the full variable domain is EPEVTQTPSHQVTQMGQEVILRCVPISNHLYFYWYRQILGQKVEFLVSFYNNEISEKSEIFDDQFSVERPDGSNFTLKIRSTKLEDSAMYFCASSSSKTGEGTDTQYFGPGTRLTVL.

The CDR3 reads CSGSDRVNYGYTF. DNA of the CDR3: TGCAGTGGATCCGACAGGGTTAACTATGGCTACACCTTC. The V and J genes are TRBV20-1 and TRBJ1-2; TRBD1 aligns across 7 bases. Losses at the gene ends were 7 bases for V and 1 base for J; bases not matched to a gene: 6. This CDR3 is built from 13 residues. Germline V CDR1 and CDR2: DFQATT, SNEGSKA (reference sequence).

The chain employs TRBV5-6 and TRBJ2-3, with TRBD1 matching over 7 bases. This CDR3 is 15 amino acids long. V was clipped by 6 bases and J by 6 bases; unmatched bases: 13. CDR1 is SGHDT, CDR2 YYEEEE, per germline. CDR3 nucleotide sequence: TGTGCCAGCACGCAAATAGGGGGCTCAGGGGATACGCAGTATTTT. Its translation: CASTQIGGSGDTQYF.

This sequence joins TRBV19 and TRBJ2-5; D is unresolved. Germline CDR1 LNHDA, CDR2 SQIVND (reference sequence). Deletions cut 3 bases from V and 5 bases from J, with 13 bases between. The CDR3 is 14 residues long. The CDR3 protein is CASSIGPDRETQYF. CDR3 coding DNA: TGTGCCAGTAGTATCGGACCCGATAGGGAGACCCAGTACTTC.

The DNA for the CDR3 is TGTGCCAGCAGTGGGTCCCGGGACAGGGGCCAGTACTTC. This translates into CASSGSRDRGQYF. The chain recombines TRBV25-1 with TRBJ2-5, with TRBD1 identical over 10 bases. The CDR3 runs 13 residues. Germline lookup yields CDR1 MGHDK and CDR2 SYGVNS. The V and J ends lost 4 bases and 10 bases, in that order; junction bases with no gene match: 6.

This clonotype was observed a single time. The rearrangement links TRBV14 to TRBJ2-5; D gene uncertain. This CDR3 contains 12 residues. The ends were cut back, 2 bases at V and 4 bases at J, with 5 bases in the middle. In germline, CDR1 is SGHDN, CDR2 FVKESK. The CDR3 nucleotides are TGTGCCAGCAGCCAATCGGGAGAGACCCAGTACTTC. This encodes CASSQSGETQYF.

This chain links TRBV30 with TRBJ1-6; unclear D gene. Between the trimmed V and J ends, which lost 1 base and 14 bases, there was a span of 12 bases. The germline V gene encodes CDR1 GTSNPN and CDR2 SVGIG (reference sequence). The CDR3 sequence is 12 residues long. The CDR3 is CAWSAGLRTLHF. The DNA of the CDR3 is TGTGCCTGGAGTGCCGGCCTTCGGACCCTCCACTTT.

The V and J genes are TRBV20-1 and TRBJ2-1; the match to TRBD2 covers 8 bases. The V gene's germline CDR1 is DFQATT and CDR2 SNEGSKA (reference sequence). The CDR3 length is 15 residues. The V and J ends lost 4 bases and 8 bases, in that order; junction bases with no gene match: 13. The CDR3 DNA follows: TGCAGTGCTACCCTTGGGGGCGGGGGGTATGATGAGCAGTTCTTC. Translation gives CSATLGGGGYDEQFF.

This rearrangement joins TRBV20-1 to TRBJ2-7; 7 bases line up with TRBD2. This CDR3 has 15 amino acids. V lost 3 bases to trimming and J lost 1 base; unmatched junction nucleotides: 9. Per the germline V gene, CDR1 is DFQATT and CDR2 is SNEGSKA (reference sequence). The CDR3, as DNA: TGCAGTGCTAGTGCACAGAGCGGGGTTTCCTACGAGCAGTACTTC. It specifies CSASAQSGVSYEQYF.

The chain is built from TRBV29-1 and TRBJ2-3; 10 bases match TRBD2. The CDR3 extends over 13 amino acids. The V gene end was trimmed by 6 bases and the J gene end by 5 bases; junction bases not matched to a gene: 5. Looked up from germline, CDR1 is SQVTM and CDR2 is ANQGSEA. The CDR3 region has the DNA TGCAGCGTCGCTAGCGGGGGTGGAGATACGCAGTATTTT. Encoded protein: CSVASGGGDTQYF.

This chain connects TRBV25-1 to TRBJ2-2, with 9 positions matching TRBD1. The trim removed 7 bases at V and 7 bases at J, leaving 10 bases unmatched. CDR3 length: 15 amino acids. Per germline, CDR1 MGHDK and CDR2 SYGVNS. In DNA form, the CDR3 reads TGTGCCAGCAAAGGGGGGGACAGGGAGCTCGGGGAGCTGTTTTTT. Amino acid sequence: CASKGGDRELGELFF.

This rearrangement joins TRBV5-1 to TRBJ2-3; TRBD2 matches 9 bases. The germline CDR1 and CDR2 sequences are SGHRS and YFSETQ. This CDR3 region has 15 residues. V shed 4 bases and J 4 bases; nucleotides not matched to a gene: 7. CDR3 residues: CASSRIAGVADTQYF. The CDR3 coding sequence is TGCGCCAGCAGCCGAATAGCGGGGGTAGCAGATACGCAGTATTTT.

The genes are TRBV12-5 and TRBJ2-7, with D possibly being TRBD2 (6 bases). V lost 1 base and J lost 2, with 21 bases in between. The CDR3 spans 18 residues. Germline assignment: CDR1 LGHNT and CDR2 FRNRAP. The CDR3 reads CASGLAKKVPSDTYEQYF. The CDR3, as DNA: TGTGCTAGTGGTTTGGCAAAAAAAGTCCCTAGCGATACCTACGAGCAGTACTTC.

This clonotype was seen only once. The chain combines TRBV29-1 with TRBJ2-1, with D perhaps TRBD1 (6 bases). The CDR3 totals 14 residues. Germline CDR1 is SQVTM and CDR2 is ANQGSEA. V was clipped by 7 bases and J by 1 base, with 14 bases between them. DNA of the CDR3: TGCAGCGGTGAGACCCAGGGGTCCTACAATGAGCAGTTCTTC. Translated, it gives CSGETQGSYNEQFF.

This chain joins TRBV6-1 and TRBJ2-7; TRBD1 might be the D (6 bases). This CDR3 has 16 residues. The germline gives CDR1 MNHNS, CDR2 SASEGT. Trimming took 3 bases from V and 6 from J, leaving 21 bases between them. The CDR3, as DNA: TGTGCCAGCAGTGAGAGTCAGGGGCCCTTCCCCCTCGAGCAGTACGTC. It specifies CASSESQGPFPLEQYV.

This chain joins TRBV29-1 and TRBJ1-4; TRBD1 is a possible D gene (5 bases). CDR1 is SQVTM, CDR2 ANQGSEA, per germline. Trimming shortened V by 2 bases and J by 6 bases, and 16 bases separated the two germline ends. The CDR3 contains 15 residues. The CDR3 reads CSVENSEGADEKLFF. The CDR3 coding sequence is TGCAGCGTTGAAAATTCGGAAGGGGCGGATGAAAAACTGTTTTTT.

The chain couples TRBV6-2 or TRBV6-3 to TRBJ2-2; D uncertain. The V gene's germline CDR1 is MNHEY and CDR2 SVGEGT. The CDR3 has 12 amino acids. The V gene lost 4 bases and the J gene lost 4 bases, with 4 bases spanning the gap. Here the CDR3 DNA reads TGTGCCAGCAGTTGGAGCACCGGGGAGCTGTTTTTT. Translation: CASSWSTGELFF.

This chain's CDR3 is CSASGLGISEQYF. CDR3 DNA sequence: TGCAGTGCTTCGGGTCTGGGGATAAGCGAGCAGTACTTC. The chain carries TRBV20-1 and TRBJ2-7; D is unclear. This CDR3 region has 13 residues. Between the trimmed V and J ends, which lost 5 bases and 6 bases, there was a span of 17 bases. Germline CDR1 reads DFQATT; CDR2 reads SNEGSKA (reference sequence).

This chain connects TRBV9 to TRBJ2-3; D is ambiguous. V shed 0 bases and J shed 0 bases, with 8 bases lying between them. The germline gives CDR1 SGDLS, CDR2 YYNGEE. The CDR3 is 15 residues long. The CDR3 protein is CASSVAEGSTDTQYF. The DNA of the CDR3 is TGTGCCAGCAGCGTAGCGGAAGGTAGCACAGATACGCAGTATTTT.